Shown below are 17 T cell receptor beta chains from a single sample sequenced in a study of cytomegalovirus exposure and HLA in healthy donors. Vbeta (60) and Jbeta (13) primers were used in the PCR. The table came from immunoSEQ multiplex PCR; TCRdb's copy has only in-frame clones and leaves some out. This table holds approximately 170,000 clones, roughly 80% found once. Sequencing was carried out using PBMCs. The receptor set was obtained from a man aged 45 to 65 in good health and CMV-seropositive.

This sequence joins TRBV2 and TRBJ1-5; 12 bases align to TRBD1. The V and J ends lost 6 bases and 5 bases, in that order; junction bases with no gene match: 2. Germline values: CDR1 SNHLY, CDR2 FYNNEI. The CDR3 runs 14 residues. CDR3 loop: CASSGTGGYQPQHF. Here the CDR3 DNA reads TGTGCCAGCAGCGGGACAGGGGGCTATCAGCCCCAGCATTTT.

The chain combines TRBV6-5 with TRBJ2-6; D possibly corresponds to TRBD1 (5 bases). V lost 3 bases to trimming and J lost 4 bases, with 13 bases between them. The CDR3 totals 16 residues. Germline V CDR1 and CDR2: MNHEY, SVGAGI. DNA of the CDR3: TGTGCCAGCAGTTATGGACATGGAACCGGGGCCAACGTCCTGACTTTC. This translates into CASSYGHGTGANVLTF.

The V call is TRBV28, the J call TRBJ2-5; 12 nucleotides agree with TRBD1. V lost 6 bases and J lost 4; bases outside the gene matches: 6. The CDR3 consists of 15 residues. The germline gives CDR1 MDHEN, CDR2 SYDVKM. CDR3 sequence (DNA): TGTGCCAGCAGCCCCGGGACAGGGGGCAGAGAGACCCAGTACTTC. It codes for CASSPGTGGRETQYF.

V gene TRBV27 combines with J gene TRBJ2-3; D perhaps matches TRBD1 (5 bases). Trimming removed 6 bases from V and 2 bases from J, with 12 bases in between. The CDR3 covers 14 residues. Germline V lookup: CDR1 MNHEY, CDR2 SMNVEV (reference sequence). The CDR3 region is CASRRKDTTDTQYF. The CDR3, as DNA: TGTGCCAGCAGACGAAAGGACACCACAGATACGCAGTATTTT.

This CDR3 reads CASSEWGGSSYEQYF. The DNA for the CDR3 is TGTGCCAGCAGCGAGTGGGGCGGGAGCTCCTACGAGCAGTACTTC. The chain employs TRBV7-2 and TRBJ2-7; 7 nucleotides agree with TRBD2. The CDR3 spans 15 residues. Trimming at V came to 5 bases and at J to 0 bases, leaving 7 bases not matched to a gene. Germline lookup yields CDR1 SGHTA and CDR2 FQGNSA.

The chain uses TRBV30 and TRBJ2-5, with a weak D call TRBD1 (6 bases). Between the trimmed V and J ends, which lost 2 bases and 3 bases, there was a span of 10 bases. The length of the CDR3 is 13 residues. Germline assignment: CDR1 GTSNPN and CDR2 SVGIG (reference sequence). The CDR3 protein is CAWSRAGEETQYF. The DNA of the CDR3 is TGTGCCTGGAGTAGGGCAGGGGAAGAGACCCAGTACTTC.

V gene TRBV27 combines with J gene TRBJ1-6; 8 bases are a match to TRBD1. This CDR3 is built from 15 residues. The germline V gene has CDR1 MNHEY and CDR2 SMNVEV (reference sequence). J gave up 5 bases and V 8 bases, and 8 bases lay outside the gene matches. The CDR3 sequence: CASASQGADNSPLHF. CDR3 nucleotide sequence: TGTGCCAGCGCTTCCCAGGGGGCGGATAATTCACCCCTCCACTTT.

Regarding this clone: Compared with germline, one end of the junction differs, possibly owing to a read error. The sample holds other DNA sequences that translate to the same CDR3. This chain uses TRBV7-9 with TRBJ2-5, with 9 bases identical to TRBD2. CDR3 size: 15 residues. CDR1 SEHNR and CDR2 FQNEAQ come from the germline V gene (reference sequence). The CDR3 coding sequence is TGTGCTAGCAGCTTAGCCCTAGCGGGGACAGAGACCCAGTACTTC. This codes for CASSLALAGTETQYF.

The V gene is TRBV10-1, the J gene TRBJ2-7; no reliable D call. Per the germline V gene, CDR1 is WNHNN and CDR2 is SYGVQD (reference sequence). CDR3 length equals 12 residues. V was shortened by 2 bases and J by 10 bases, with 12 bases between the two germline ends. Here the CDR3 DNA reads TGCGCCAGCAGTGAGAGCACAGTGATACAGTACTTC. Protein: CASSESTVIQYF.

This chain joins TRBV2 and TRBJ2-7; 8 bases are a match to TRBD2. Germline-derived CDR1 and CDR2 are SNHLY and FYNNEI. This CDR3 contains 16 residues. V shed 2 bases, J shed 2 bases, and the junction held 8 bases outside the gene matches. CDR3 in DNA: TGTGCCAGCAGTGAATTCGCCGGGAGGGTCCCCTACGAGCAGTACTTC. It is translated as CASSEFAGRVPYEQYF. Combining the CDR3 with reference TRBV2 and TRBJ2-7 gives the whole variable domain EPEVTQTPSHQVTQMGQEVILRCVPISNHLYFYWYRQILGQKVEFLVSFYNNEISEKSEIFDDQFSVERPDGSNFTLKIRSTKLEDSAMYFCASSEFAGRVPYEQYFGPGTRLTVT.

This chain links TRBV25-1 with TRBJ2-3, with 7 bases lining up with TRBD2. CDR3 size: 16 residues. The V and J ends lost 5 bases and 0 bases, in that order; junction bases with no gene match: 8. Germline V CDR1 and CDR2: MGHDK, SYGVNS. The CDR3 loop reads CASSRGPAGSTDTQYF. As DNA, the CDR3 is TGTGCCAGCAGTCGAGGACCAGCGGGGAGCACAGATACGCAGTATTTT.

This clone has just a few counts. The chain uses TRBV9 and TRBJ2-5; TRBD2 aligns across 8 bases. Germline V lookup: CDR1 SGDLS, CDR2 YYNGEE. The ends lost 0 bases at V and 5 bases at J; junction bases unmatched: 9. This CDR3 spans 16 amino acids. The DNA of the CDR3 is TGTGCCAGCAGCGTAGCAACTGCGGGGGGCCAGGAGACCCAGTACTTC. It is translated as CASSVATAGGQETQYF. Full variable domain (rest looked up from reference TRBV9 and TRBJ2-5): DSGVTQTPKHLITATGQRVTLRCSPRSGDLSVYWYQQSLDQGLQFLIQYYNGEERAKGNILERFSAQQFPDLHSELNLSSLELGDSALYFCASSVATAGGQETQYFGPGTRLLVL.

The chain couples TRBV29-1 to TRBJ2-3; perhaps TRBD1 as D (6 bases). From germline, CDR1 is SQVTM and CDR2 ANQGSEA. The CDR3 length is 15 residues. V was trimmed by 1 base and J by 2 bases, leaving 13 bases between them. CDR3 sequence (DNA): TGCAGCGTTGAAGGGACAGAACTCTTCACAGATACGCAGTATTTT. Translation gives CSVEGTELFTDTQYF.

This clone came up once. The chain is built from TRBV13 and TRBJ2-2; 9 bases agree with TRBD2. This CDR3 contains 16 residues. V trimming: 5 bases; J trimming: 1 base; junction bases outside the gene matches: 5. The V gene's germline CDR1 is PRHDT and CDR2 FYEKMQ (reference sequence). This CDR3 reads CASSRLAGVNTGELFF. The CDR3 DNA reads TGTGCCAGCAGCAGGTTAGCGGGGGTGAACACCGGGGAGCTGTTTTTT.

The CDR3 region has the DNA TGCGCCAGCAGCCAACACAGGGGCGGTGAGCAGTTCTTC. Amino acid sequence: CASSQHRGGEQFF. The chain is built from TRBV4-3 and TRBJ2-1; TRBD1 agrees at 7 bases. Trimming took 2 bases from V and 9 from J; bases not matched to a gene: 4. CDR1 and CDR2 from the germline V gene are LGHNA and YSLEER. The CDR3 contains 13 residues.

CDR3 amino acids: CASSLNGGTDTQYF. Here the CDR3 DNA reads TGCGCCAGCAGCTTGAACGGGGGCACAGATACGCAGTATTTT. The V gene is TRBV5-1, the J gene TRBJ2-3, with a tentative D call TRBD2 (5 bases). The germline gives CDR1 SGHRS, CDR2 YFSETQ. Between the trimmed V and J ends, which lost 1 base and 1 base, there was a span of 7 bases. The CDR3 is 14 residues long.

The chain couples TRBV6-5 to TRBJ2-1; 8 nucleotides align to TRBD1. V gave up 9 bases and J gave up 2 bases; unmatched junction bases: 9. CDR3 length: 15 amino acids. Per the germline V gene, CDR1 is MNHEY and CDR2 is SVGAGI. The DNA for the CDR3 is TGTGCCAGTTACACCGGGACAGGAACCTACAATGAGCAGTTCTTC. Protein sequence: CASYTGTGTYNEQFF.